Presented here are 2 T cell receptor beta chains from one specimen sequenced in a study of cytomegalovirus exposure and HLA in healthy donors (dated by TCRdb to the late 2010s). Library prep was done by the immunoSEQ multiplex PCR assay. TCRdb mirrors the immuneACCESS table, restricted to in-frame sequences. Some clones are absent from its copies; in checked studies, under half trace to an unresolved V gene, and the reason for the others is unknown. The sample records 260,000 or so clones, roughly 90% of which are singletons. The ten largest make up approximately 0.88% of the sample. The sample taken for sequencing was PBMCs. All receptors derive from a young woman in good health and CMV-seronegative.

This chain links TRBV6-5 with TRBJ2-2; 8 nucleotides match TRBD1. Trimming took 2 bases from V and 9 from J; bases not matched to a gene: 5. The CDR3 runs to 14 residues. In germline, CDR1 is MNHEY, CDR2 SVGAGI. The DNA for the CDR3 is TGTGCCAGCAGTTACCGACAGGGGCGGAGGGAGCTGTTTTTT. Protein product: CASSYRQGRRELFF.

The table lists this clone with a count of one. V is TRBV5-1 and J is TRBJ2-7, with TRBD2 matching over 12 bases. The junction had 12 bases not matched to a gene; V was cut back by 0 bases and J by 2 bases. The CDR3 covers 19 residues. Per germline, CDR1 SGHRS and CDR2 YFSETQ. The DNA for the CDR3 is TGCGCCAGCAGCTTGGTAACTAGCGGGAGGAAACCTGATACCTACGAGCAGTACTTC. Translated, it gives CASSLVTSGRKPDTYEQYF.